This T cell receptor (beta chain) was recorded in a study of T-cell reconstitution after alpha-beta-depleted transplantation in children. This clonotype was recorded at least ten times. The antigen is undetermined. During its preparation, the TCRbeta library received unique molecular identifiers. TCRdb re-called the PCR reads through MiXCR, storing one row per CDR3 protein. The sample carries over 15,000 distinct CDR3 sequences, around 4.9% recorded once. The study's findings and limits: Newly produced T cells mostly provided counts and TCRbeta diversity after one year, as hyperexpanded clones declined.

The sequence was obtained from a boy aged 5-17 years with acute lymphoblastic leukemia, due to receive a stem cell transplant. The specimen was PBMCs, collected before TCRalphabeta/CD19-depleted stem cell transplant.

DNA of the CDR3: TGCGCCAGCAGGCCACCGTCTAGCGGGGGGGCAGGAGCAGATACGCAGTATTTT. Its translation: CASRPPSSGGAGADTQYF. The chain is built from TRBV4-1 and TRBJ2-3, with 12 bases that match TRBD2. V was clipped by 6 bases and J by 4 bases; unmatched bases: 14. From germline, CDR1 is MGHRA and CDR2 YSYEKL. The CDR3 extends over 18 amino acids.